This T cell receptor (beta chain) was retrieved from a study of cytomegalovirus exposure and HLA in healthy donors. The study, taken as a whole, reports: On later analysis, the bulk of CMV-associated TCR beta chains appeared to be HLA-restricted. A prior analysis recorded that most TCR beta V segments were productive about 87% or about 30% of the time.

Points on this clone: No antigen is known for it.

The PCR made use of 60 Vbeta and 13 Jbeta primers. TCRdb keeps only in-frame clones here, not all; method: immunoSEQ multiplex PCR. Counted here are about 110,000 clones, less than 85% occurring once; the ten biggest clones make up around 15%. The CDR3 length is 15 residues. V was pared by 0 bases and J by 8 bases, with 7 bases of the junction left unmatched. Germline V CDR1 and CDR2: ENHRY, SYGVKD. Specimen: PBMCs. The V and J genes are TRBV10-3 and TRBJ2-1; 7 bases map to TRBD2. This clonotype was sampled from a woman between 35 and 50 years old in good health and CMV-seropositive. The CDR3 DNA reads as TGTGCCATCAGTGAGTCGAACGGACTAGGTGATGAGCAGTTCTTC. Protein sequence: CAISESNGLGDEQFF.